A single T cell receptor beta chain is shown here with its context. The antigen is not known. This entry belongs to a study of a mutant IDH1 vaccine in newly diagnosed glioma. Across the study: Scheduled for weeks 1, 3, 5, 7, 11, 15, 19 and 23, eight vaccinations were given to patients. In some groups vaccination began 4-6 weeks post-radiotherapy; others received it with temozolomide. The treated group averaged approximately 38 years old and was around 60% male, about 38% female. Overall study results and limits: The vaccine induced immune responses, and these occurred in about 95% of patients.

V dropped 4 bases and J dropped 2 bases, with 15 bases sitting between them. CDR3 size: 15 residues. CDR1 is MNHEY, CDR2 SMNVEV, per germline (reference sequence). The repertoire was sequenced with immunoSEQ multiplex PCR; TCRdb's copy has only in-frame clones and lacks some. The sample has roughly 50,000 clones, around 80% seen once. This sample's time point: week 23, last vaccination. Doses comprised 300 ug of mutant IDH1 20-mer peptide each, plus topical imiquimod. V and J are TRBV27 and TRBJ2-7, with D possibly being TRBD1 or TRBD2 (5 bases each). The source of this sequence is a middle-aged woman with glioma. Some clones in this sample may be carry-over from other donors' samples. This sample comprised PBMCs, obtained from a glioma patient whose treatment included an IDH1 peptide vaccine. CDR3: CASSSGALGAYEQYF. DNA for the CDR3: TGTGCCAGCAGTTCCGGGGCATTGGGAGCCTACGAGCAGTACTTC.